Listed here are 20 T cell receptor beta chains from one sample, sequenced in a study of blood T cell repertoires in COVID-19. TCRdb's copy holds only in-frame clones and misses some; the assay was immunoSEQ multiplex PCR. The repertoire has about 190,000 clones, more than 70% of them found once; the top ten carry roughly 2.9%. What was sequenced was peripheral blood. The receptors were sampled from a middle-aged man with active or convalescent COVID-19.

The chain employs TRBV9 and TRBJ1-1, with D hard to call. The CDR3 has 16 amino acids. Looked up from germline, CDR1 is SGDLS and CDR2 is YYNGEE. Trimming took 0 bases from V and 0 from J, leaving 12 bases between them. The CDR3 nucleotides are TGTGCCAGCAGCGTAGGAGGCAGCGATATGAACACTGAAGCTTTCTTT. It is translated as CASSVGGSDMNTEAFF. Variable domain in full (rest from reference TRBV9 and TRBJ1-1): DSGVTQTPKHLITATGQRVTLRCSPRSGDLSVYWYQQSLDQGLQFLIQYYNGEERAKGNILERFSAQQFPDLHSELNLSSLELGDSALYFCASSVGGSDMNTEAFFGQGTRLTVV.

For the CDR3, the DNA is TGCGCCAGCAGCTTGGAGGGGATACATGGCTACACCTTC. Its protein is CASSLEGIHGYTF. The chain couples TRBV5-1 to TRBJ1-2; D is possibly TRBD1 (5 bases). Looked up from germline, CDR1 is SGHRS and CDR2 is YFSETQ. The germline V and J ends were trimmed by 0 bases and 6 bases, with 9 bases remaining between them. The CDR3 loop spans 13 amino acids.

This clone appeared once. The chain joins TRBV19 to TRBJ1-2; D possibly corresponds to TRBD1 (6 bases). The CDR3 consists of 12 residues. From germline, CDR1 is LNHDA and CDR2 SQIVND (reference sequence). V gave up 5 bases and J gave up 8 bases, with 12 bases separating them. CDR3: CASSYGGRGYTF. The CDR3 coding sequence is TGTGCCAGTAGTTACGGGGGGCGCGGCTACACCTTC.

The chain joins TRBV19 to TRBJ1-6; 12 nucleotides match TRBD1. The V segment lost 1 base and the J segment 8 bases; nucleotides outside the gene matches: 3. The germline gives CDR1 LNHDA, CDR2 SQIVND (reference sequence). The CDR3 is 16 residues long. The CDR3 sequence is CASSIGDRGPDSPLHF. CDR3 nucleotide sequence: TGTGCCAGTAGTATAGGGGACAGGGGGCCTGATTCACCCCTCCACTTT.

The chain links TRBV7-2 to TRBJ1-2; possibly TRBD1 for D (5 bases). V lost 5 bases and J lost 1, with 11 bases in between. Germline assignment: CDR1 SGHTA and CDR2 FQGNSA. The CDR3 consists of 14 residues. The CDR3 DNA reads as TGTGCCAGCAGCCCCCTCGACAGTAACTATGGCTACACCTTC. This sequence encodes CASSPLDSNYGYTF. Full variable domain (rest looked up from reference TRBV7-2 and TRBJ1-2): GAGVSQSPSNKVTEKGKDVELRCDPISGHTALYWYRQSLGQGLEFLIYFQGNSAPDKSGLPSDRFSAERTGGSVSTLTIQRTQQEDSAVYLCASSPLDSNYGYTFGSGTRLTVV.

The chain recombines TRBV27 with TRBJ2-1, with D perhaps matching TRBD2 (6 bases). V lost 3 bases to trimming and J lost 4 bases, with 7 bases between them. The CDR3 loop spans 13 amino acids. From germline, CDR1 is MNHEY and CDR2 SMNVEV (reference sequence). The chain's CDR3 is CASSLGLYNEQFF. CDR3 sequence (DNA): TGTGCCAGCAGTTTGGGACTTTACAATGAGCAGTTCTTC.

Details on this clone: In the same sample, other DNA sequences code for this CDR3. This rearrangement joins TRBV3-1 (or the pseudogene TRBV3-2) to TRBJ1-1, with D unresolved. CDR1 is LGHDT, CDR2 YNNKEL, per germline (reference sequence). The CDR3 is 13 amino acids. Trimming left V 1 base short and J 0 bases short, with 3 bases between. CDR3 bases: TGTGCCAGCAGCCAAGCAATGAACACTGAAGCTTTCTTT. Translation gives CASSQAMNTEAFF.

The rearrangement joins TRBV5-1 to TRBJ2-3, with 11 bases that match TRBD1. CDR1 and CDR2 from the germline V gene are SGHRS and YFSETQ. This CDR3 region has 16 residues. V was pared by 4 bases and J by 6 bases, with 10 bases of the junction left unmatched. CDR3 sequence: CASSKGQGVKLDTQYF. The DNA for the CDR3 is TGCGCCAGCAGCAAGGGACAGGGGGTAAAATTGGATACGCAGTATTTT.

This clone appeared a few times. This CDR3 reads CASSFRQDSNYGYTF. DNA for the CDR3: TGTGCCAGCTCATTTCGACAGGATTCTAACTATGGCTACACCTTC. The rearrangement joins TRBV18 to TRBJ1-2, with D tentatively TRBD1 (6 bases). V gave up 5 bases and J gave up 0 bases, with 13 bases separating them. The CDR3 is 15 amino acids. The germline CDR1 and CDR2 sequences are KGHSH and LQKENI.

The CDR3 region is CASSSYGETEAFF. In DNA form, the CDR3 reads TGTGCCAGCAGTTCTTATGGGGAGACTGAAGCTTTCTTT. The gene calls are TRBV12-3 or TRBV12-4 and TRBJ1-1; no reliable D call. V lost 4 bases and J lost 5, with 11 bases in between. The CDR3 length is 13 residues.

The V and J genes are TRBV27 and TRBJ2-7; the match to TRBD1 covers 7 bases. The length of the CDR3 is 18 residues. J was trimmed by 3 bases and V by 6 bases; bases with no gene match: 20. Germline V gives CDR1 MNHEY, CDR2 SMNVEV (reference sequence). The CDR3 bases are TGTGCCAGCAGGGGGGTCCAGGACAGGCCTTTTTTGCACTACGAGCAGTACTTC. Protein sequence: CASRGVQDRPFLHYEQYF.

This chain connects TRBV28 to TRBJ2-7, with TRBD2 matching 13 bases. Losses at the gene ends were 7 bases for V and 3 bases for J; bases not matched to a gene: 3. Germline loops: CDR1 MDHEN, CDR2 SYDVKM. The CDR3 runs 14 residues. In DNA, the CDR3 is TGTGCCAGCAATGGACTAGCGGGAGACTACGAGCAGTACTTC. Translation gives CASNGLAGDYEQYF.

The J gene is TRBJ2-3, the V gene TRBV28; TRBD1 matches 10 bases. Germline V CDR1 and CDR2: MDHEN, SYDVKM. The CDR3 spans 14 residues. V was clipped by 10 bases and J by 0 bases; unmatched bases: 4. The CDR3 coding sequence is TGTGCCACCGAGGACAGGGGGAGCACAGATACGCAGTATTTT. This codes for CATEDRGSTDTQYF.

The V call is TRBV6-6, the J call TRBJ2-3; weak D call: TRBD1 (5 bases). The CDR3 length is 14 residues. V was trimmed by 7 bases and J by 1 base, leaving 12 bases between them. CDR1 and CDR2 from the germline V gene are MNHNY and SVGAGI (reference sequence). DNA for the CDR3: TGTGCCAGCACCTCAAGCAGGGGCACAGATACGCAGTATTTT. It encodes CASTSSRGTDTQYF.

This chain joins TRBV27 and TRBJ1-6, with TRBD1 identical over 8 bases. V lost 2 bases, J lost 1 base, and 4 bases stayed unmatched. The CDR3 sequence is 17 residues long. Germline loops: CDR1 MNHEY, CDR2 SMNVEV (reference sequence). The CDR3 DNA is TGTGCCAGCAGTTTAGTCAGGGGGCAATCCTATAATTCACCCCTCCACTTT. This sequence encodes CASSLVRGQSYNSPLHF.

The rearrangement links TRBV4-3 to TRBJ2-5; 8 bases line up with TRBD2. The germline V gene encodes CDR1 LGHNA and CDR2 YSLEER. Trimming removed 1 base from V and 9 bases from J; junction bases left unmatched: 10. CDR3 length: 15 residues. The CDR3 nucleotides read TGCGCCAGCAGCCAAGTACGGGGGGGCGAGGGGGCCCAGTACTTC. Protein: CASSQVRGGEGAQYF.

The rearrangement links TRBV28 to TRBJ1-2, with D maybe TRBD1 (6 bases). V was clipped by 6 bases and J by 4 bases, with 15 bases between them. CDR3 length: 14 residues. Per germline, CDR1 MDHEN and CDR2 SYDVKM. The CDR3 region has the DNA TGTGCCAGCAGGACTCCTCAAGGGGGCTATGGCTACACCTTC. It is translated as CASRTPQGGYGYTF.

The chain couples TRBV5-1 to TRBJ2-3; 10 bases agree with TRBD1. Germline CDR1 is SGHRS and CDR2 is YFSETQ. The CDR3 contains 17 residues. V lost 0 bases and J lost 0; bases outside the gene matches: 4. CDR3 residues: CASSLGTGGLSTDTQYF. The DNA for the CDR3 is TGCGCCAGCAGCTTGGGGACAGGGGGTCTTAGCACAGATACGCAGTATTTT.

This chain uses TRBV18 with TRBJ2-7; weak D call: TRBD1 (5 bases). The ends were cut back, 3 bases at V and 3 bases at J, with 12 bases in the middle. Germline V gene data show CDR1 as KGHSH and CDR2 as LQKENI. The CDR3 has 14 residues. The CDR3 DNA sequence: TGTGCCAGCTCACCGGATAGGGGCGACTACGAGCAGTACTTC. Amino acids: CASSPDRGDYEQYF.

This chain uses TRBV19 with TRBJ1-1, with D perhaps TRBD1 (5 bases). CDR3 length: 15 amino acids. The V gene's germline CDR1 is LNHDA and CDR2 SQIVND (reference sequence). V was trimmed by 0 bases and J by 0 bases, leaving 8 bases between them. This CDR3 is CASSIDRVVNTEAFF. The CDR3, as DNA: TGTGCCAGTAGTATAGACAGGGTGGTGAACACTGAAGCTTTCTTT.